This T cell receptor beta chain was observed in a study of T cell responses to AZD1222 COVID-19 vaccine. Findings and caveats of the study: Reportedly, close to half of spike-specific TCRs are directed against unmutated variant regions.

The CDR3 is 14 residues long. V was cut by 1 base and J by 1 base, with 7 bases left in between. From germline, CDR1 is SEHNR and CDR2 FQNEAQ (reference sequence). The repertoire was sequenced with immunoSEQ multiplex PCR; TCRdb's copy has only in-frame clones and lacks some. This repertoire comprises more than 110,000 clones; its ten largest clones make up about 2%. On this clone itself: The antigen is unknown.

This receptor was obtained from an adult in good health. The chain joins TRBV7-9 to TRBJ1-2, with D hard to call. Sequenced: peripheral blood. DNA of the CDR3: TGTGCCAGCAGCTTAGGTTCGGGTAACTATGGCTACACCTTC. Translated, it gives CASSLGSGNYGYTF.